This T cell receptor beta chain was sequenced during a study of T cell repertoires in cytomegalovirus infection. As for the study in general: Recently described HLA-C-restricted plus well-studied HLA-B-restricted CMV epitopes were used. Public signatures in TCR beta pointed to CMV infection and matching HLA type. Findings of the study overall: Cumulative public TCR beta family frequency identified carriers of CMV plus the relevant HLA. What dominated the ex vivo response were HLA-C-restricted CMV-specific TCR beta clonotypes.

The V end lost 8 bases, the J end lost 1 base, and 8 bases lay between the germline ends. This CDR3 has 12 amino acids. For this clonotype: Antigen: not known.

TCRdb analysed the reads with MiXCR anew, one entry per CDR3 protein. Of about 220,000 distinct CDR3 sequences detected, around 40% appear once; the ten largest clones hold 59%. The origin of this receptor is a human donor in good health (CMV status not recorded). Some clones in this sample may be carry-over from other donors' samples. The chain carries TRBV12-3 or TRBV12-4 and TRBJ1-1, with D unresolved. Sequencing was performed on CD8+ T cells from cultured PBMCs, taken from culture after CMV antigen stimulation. The CDR3 sequence: CASARSNTEAFF. For the CDR3, the DNA is TGTGCCAGCGCTCGGTCGAACACTGAAGCTTTCTTT.